The next 9 T cell receptor beta chains were all read from a single sample in a study of vaccination and CD4 T cells after COVID-19. The treatment: approximately 9-day PBMC culture with coronavirus spike peptide pools or control peptides (ViraFEST assay). Sequence data for DNA of cultured CD4+ T cells were generated by the Oncomine TCR Beta short-read assay. One entry per CDR3 protein results from TCRdb running MiXCR on the PCR reads. The profile covers about 14,000 distinct CDR3 sequences, with roughly 75% appearing a single time and approximately 10% taken by the ten largest. Their recognized antigens are unknown. The sequencing input was CD4+ T cells from blood, cultured in vitro. The origin of the receptors is a human donor who had recovered from COVID-19.

In its sample, this clonotype was seen once. The chain recombines TRBV6-1 with TRBJ1-5; 8 positions agree with TRBD1. Trimming took 6 bases from V and 6 from J; bases not matched to a gene: 7. Germline V gene lookup returns CDR1 MNHNS and CDR2 SASEGT. The CDR3 runs to 14 residues. The CDR3 is CASRVDRGGQPQHF. The CDR3, as DNA: TGTGCCAGCAGGGTCGACAGGGGCGGTCAGCCCCAGCATTTT.

The genes are TRBV11-2 and TRBJ1-3; possibly TRBD1 for D (5 bases). In germline, CDR1 is SGHAT, CDR2 FQNNGV. The CDR3 has 15 residues. The V end lost 4 bases, the J end lost 1 base, and 11 bases lay between the germline ends. The CDR3 region is CASSSFGGSGNTIYF. DNA for the CDR3: TGTGCCAGCAGCTCGTTCGGGGGGTCTGGAAACACCATATATTTT.

The chain uses TRBV4-1 and TRBJ1-6; 11 bases are a match to TRBD1. V was clipped by 4 bases and J by 8 bases; unmatched bases: 4. Germline CDR1 is MGHRA and CDR2 is YSYEKL. This CDR3 contains 15 residues. CDR3 nucleotides: TGCGCCAGCAGCCCCGGGACAGGGGGTTATTCACCCCTCCACTTT. Its translation is CASSPGTGGYSPLHF.

This chain links TRBV20-1 with TRBJ2-1; 12 bases are shared with TRBD2. V shed 6 bases, J shed 3 bases, and the junction held 3 bases outside the gene matches. Germline V gene lookup returns CDR1 DFQATT and CDR2 SNEGSKA (reference sequence). This CDR3 is built from 14 residues. The CDR3 loop is CSAGLAGLYNEQFF. The DNA of the CDR3 is TGCAGTGCCGGACTAGCGGGACTCTACAATGAGCAGTTCTTC.

This clonotype was seen only a few times. The chain carries TRBV27 and TRBJ1-5; D unclear. The germline V and J ends were trimmed by 5 bases and 1 base, with 12 bases remaining between them. The CDR3 has 15 amino acids. Looked up from germline, CDR1 is MNHEY and CDR2 is SMNVEV (reference sequence). CDR3 sequence: CASSNVGRSNQPQHF. CDR3 nucleotides: TGTGCCAGCAGTAACGTCGGGAGAAGCAATCAGCCCCAGCATTTT.

This clonotype has a handful of counts. The genes are TRBV6-5 and TRBJ1-1; D unresolved. The length of the CDR3 is 15 residues. Germline CDR1 reads MNHEY; CDR2 reads SVGAGI. V was trimmed by 0 bases and J by 4 bases, leaving 12 bases between them. Here the CDR3 DNA reads TGTGCCAGCAGTTACTCGACGTTTGGGAGCACTGAAGCTTTCTTT. Its translation: CASSYSTFGSTEAFF.

The rearrangement links TRBV7-2 to TRBJ2-7; no definite D call. In germline, CDR1 is SGHTA, CDR2 FQGNSA. Trimming left V 3 bases short and J 3 bases short, with 3 bases between. This CDR3 is built from 11 residues. The CDR3 protein is CASSFFYEQYF. For the CDR3, the DNA is TGTGCCAGCAGCTTTTTCTACGAGCAGTACTTC. Together with reference TRBV7-2 and TRBJ2-7, the CDR3 gives the full variable domain: GAGVSQSPSNKVTEKGKDVELRCDPISGHTALYWYRQSLGQGLEFLIYFQGNSAPDKSGLPSDRFSAERTGGSVSTLTIQRTQQEDSAVYLCASSFFYEQYFGPGTRLTVT.

The genes are TRBV20-1 and TRBJ1-5; 11 bases fit TRBD1. The CDR3 covers 16 residues. V shed 1 base, J shed 3 bases, and the junction held 5 bases outside the gene matches. CDR1 and CDR2 (germline): DFQATT, SNEGSKA (reference sequence). The CDR3: CSARVGTGGFNQPQHF. In DNA form, the CDR3 reads TGCAGTGCTAGAGTTGGGACAGGGGGGTTCAATCAGCCCCAGCATTTT.

This clonotype has more than one count but fewer than ten. The genes are TRBV7-6 and TRBJ1-1, with D possibly being TRBD1 (6 bases). Germline CDR1 is SGHVS and CDR2 is FNYEAQ. Trimming stripped 2 bases from V and 5 bases from J, with 9 bases between. The CDR3 loop spans 13 amino acids. The CDR3 DNA is TGTGCCAGCAGCTTACAGGGGAATACTGAAGCTTTCTTT. It yields the protein CASSLQGNTEAFF. Supplemented by reference TRBV7-6 and TRBJ1-1, the full variable domain reads GAGVSQSPRYKVTKRGQDVALRCDPISGHVSLYWYRQALGQGPEFLTYFNYEAQQDKSGLPNDRFSAERPEGSISTLTIQRTEQRDSAMYRCASSLQGNTEAFFGQGTRLTVV.